This T cell receptor beta chain was sequenced during a study of CD8+CD57+ T cells in acquired aplastic anemia. The wider study: Sorted CD4+ and CD8+ cells yielded around 3.2 ug of DNA on average. Points from the study as a whole: Both patients and controls carried the same twenty-nine CD8+ CDR3 sequences.

The table lists this clonotype with many counts. No antigen is known for it. This CDR3 contains 15 residues. The ends were cut back, 2 bases at V and 7 bases at J, with 14 bases in the middle. Germline V gene lookup returns CDR1 SNHLY and CDR2 FYNNEI. Using genomic DNA as the template, TCR beta VDJ and CDR3 profiling was carried out. TCRdb re-called the reads with MiXCR, one entry per CDR3 protein. The table includes fewer than 250,000 distinct CDR3 sequences, approximately 45% detected once. The authors sequenced patients whose flow cytometry had shown CD8+CD57+ cell expansion. This sequence was found in a human donor with aplastic anemia. The sample was sorted CD4+, CD8+, or CD8+CD57+ T cells (not recorded which) from PBMCs. V is TRBV2 and J is TRBJ1-4; D is unresolved. CDR3 nucleotide sequence: TGTGCCAGCAGTGAAACATTGGGAAGAAGTGAAAAACTGTTTTTT. It encodes CASSETLGRSEKLFF.